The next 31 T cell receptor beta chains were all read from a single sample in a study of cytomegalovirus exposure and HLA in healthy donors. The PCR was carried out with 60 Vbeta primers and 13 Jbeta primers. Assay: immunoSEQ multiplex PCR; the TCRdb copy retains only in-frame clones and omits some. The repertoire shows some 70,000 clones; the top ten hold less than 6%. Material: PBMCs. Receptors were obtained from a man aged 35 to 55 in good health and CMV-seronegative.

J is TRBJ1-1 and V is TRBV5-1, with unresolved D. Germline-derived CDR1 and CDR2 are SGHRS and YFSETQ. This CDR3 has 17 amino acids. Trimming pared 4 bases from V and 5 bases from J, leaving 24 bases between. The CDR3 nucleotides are TGCGCCAGCAGCCTGGCAGTATTGGCCCAAACCGTAACTGAAGCTTTCTTT. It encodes CASSLAVLAQTVTEAFF.

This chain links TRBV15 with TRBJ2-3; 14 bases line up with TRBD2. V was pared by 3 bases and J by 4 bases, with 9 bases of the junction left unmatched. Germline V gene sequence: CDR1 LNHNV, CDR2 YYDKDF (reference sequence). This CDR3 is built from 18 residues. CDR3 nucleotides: TGTGCCACCAGCAGGGGACTAGCGGGAGCGACCTACCCAGATACGCAGTATTTT. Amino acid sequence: CATSRGLAGATYPDTQYF.

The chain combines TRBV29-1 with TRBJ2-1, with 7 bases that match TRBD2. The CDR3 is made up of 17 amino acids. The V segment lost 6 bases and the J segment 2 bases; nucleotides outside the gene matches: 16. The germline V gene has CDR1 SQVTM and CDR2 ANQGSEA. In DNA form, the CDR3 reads TGCAGCGTACCCCCCTCAGAGGCGGGAGTGGCCTACAATGAGCAGTTCTTC. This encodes CSVPPSEAGVAYNEQFF.

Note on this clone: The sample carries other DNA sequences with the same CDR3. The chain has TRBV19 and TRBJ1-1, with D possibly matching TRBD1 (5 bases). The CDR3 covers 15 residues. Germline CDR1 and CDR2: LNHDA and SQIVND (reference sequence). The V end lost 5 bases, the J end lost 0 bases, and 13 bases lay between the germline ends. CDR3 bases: TGTGCCAGTAGTCTTGACAGAGCCATGAACACTGAAGCTTTCTTT. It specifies CASSLDRAMNTEAFF. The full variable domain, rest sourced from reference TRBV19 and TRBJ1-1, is DGGITQSPKYLFRKEGQNVTLSCEQNLNHDAMYWYRQDPGQGLRLIYYSQIVNDFQKGDIAEGYSVSREKKESFPLTVTSAQKNPTAFYLCASSLDRAMNTEAFFGQGTRLTVV.

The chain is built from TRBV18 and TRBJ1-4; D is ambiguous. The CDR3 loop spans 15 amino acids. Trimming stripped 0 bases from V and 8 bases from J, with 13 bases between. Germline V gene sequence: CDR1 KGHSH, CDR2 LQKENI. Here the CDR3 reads CASSPPEGFREKLFF. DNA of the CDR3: TGTGCCAGCTCACCACCGGAGGGTTTTCGGGAAAAACTGTTTTTT. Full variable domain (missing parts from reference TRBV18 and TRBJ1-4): NAGVMQNPRHLVRRRGQEARLRCSPMKGHSHVYWYRQLPEEGLKFMVYLQKENIIDESGMPKERFSAEFPKEGPSILRIQQVVRGDSAAYFCASSPPEGFREKLFFGSGTQLSVL.

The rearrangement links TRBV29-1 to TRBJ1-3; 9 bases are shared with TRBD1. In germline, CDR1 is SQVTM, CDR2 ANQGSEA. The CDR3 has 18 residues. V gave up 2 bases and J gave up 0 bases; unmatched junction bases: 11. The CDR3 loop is CSVEKNAGTGSSGNTIYF. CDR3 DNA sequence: TGCAGCGTTGAAAAAAACGCCGGGACAGGGAGCTCTGGAAACACCATATATTTT. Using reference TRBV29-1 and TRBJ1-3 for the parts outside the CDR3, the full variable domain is SAVISQKPSRDICQRGTSLTIQCQVDSQVTMMFWYRQQPGQSLTLIATANQGSEATYESGFVIDKFPISRPNLTFSTLTVSNMSPEDSSIYLCSVEKNAGTGSSGNTIYFGEGSWLTVV.

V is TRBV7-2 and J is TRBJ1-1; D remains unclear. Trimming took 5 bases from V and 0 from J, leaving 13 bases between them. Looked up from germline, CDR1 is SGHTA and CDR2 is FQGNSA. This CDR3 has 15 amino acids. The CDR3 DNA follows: TGTGCCAGCAGCGCCCCGGGCGGGGTGAACACTGAAGCTTTCTTT. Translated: CASSAPGGVNTEAFF.

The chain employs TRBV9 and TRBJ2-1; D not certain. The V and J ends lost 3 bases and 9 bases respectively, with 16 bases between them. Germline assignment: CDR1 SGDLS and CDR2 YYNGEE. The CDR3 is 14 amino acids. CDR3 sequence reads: CASSAAPRSSEQFF. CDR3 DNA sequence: TGTGCCAGCAGCGCCGCCCCCCGGTCGAGTGAGCAGTTCTTC.

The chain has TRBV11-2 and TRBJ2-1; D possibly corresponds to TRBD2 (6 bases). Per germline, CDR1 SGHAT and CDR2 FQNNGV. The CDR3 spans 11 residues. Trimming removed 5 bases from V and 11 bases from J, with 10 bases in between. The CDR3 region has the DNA TGTGCCAGCAGCCCAGGACTAAAGCAGTTCTTC. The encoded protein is CASSPGLKQFF.

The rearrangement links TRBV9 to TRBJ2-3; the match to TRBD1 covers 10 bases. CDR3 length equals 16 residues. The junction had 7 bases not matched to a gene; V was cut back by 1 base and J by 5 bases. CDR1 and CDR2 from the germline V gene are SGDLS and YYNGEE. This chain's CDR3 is CASSVYGTGDRDTQYF. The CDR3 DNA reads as TGTGCCAGCAGCGTATACGGGACAGGGGATAGAGATACGCAGTATTTT.

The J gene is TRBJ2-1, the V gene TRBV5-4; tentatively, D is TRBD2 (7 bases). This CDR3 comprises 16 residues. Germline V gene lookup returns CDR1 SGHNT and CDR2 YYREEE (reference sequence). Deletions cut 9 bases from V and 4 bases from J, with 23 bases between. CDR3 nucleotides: TGTGCCACCTCCGGGAGAGGGGGAGGGACGTACAATGAGCAGTTCTTC. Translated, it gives CATSGRGGGTYNEQFF.

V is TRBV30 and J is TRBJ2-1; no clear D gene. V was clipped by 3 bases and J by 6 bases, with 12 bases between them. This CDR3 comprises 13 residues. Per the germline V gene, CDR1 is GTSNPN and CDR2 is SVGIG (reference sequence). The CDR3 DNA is TGTGCCTGGAGCATGTCAGGAAGCAATGAGCAGTTCTTC. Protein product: CAWSMSGSNEQFF.

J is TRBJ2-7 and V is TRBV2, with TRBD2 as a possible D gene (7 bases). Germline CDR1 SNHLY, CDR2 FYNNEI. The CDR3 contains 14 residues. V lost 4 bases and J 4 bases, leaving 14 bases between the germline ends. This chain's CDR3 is CASSGGGALYEQYF. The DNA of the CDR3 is TGTGCCAGCAGTGGGGGGGGCGCGTTATACGAGCAGTACTTC.

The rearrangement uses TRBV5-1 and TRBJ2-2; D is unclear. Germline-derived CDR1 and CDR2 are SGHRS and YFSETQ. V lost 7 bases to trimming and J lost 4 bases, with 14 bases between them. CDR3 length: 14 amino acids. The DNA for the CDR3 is TGCGCCAGCCTCGAGAGGATTGGCACCGGGGAGCTGTTTTTT. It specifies CASLERIGTGELFF.

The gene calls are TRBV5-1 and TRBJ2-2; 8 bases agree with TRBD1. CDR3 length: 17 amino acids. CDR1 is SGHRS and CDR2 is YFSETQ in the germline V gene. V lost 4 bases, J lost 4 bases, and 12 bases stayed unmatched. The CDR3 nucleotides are TGCGCCAGCAGCCCGGGCGTCCAGGGGGCTGGCACCGGGGAGCTGTTTTTT. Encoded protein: CASSPGVQGAGTGELFF.

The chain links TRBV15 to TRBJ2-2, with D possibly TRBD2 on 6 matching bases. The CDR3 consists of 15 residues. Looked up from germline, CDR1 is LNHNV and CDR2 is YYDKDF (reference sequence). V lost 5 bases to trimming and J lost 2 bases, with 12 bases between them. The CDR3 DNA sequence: TGTGCCACCAGCCTGCGGGGAGGTAACACCGGGGAGCTGTTTTTT. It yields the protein CATSLRGGNTGELFF.

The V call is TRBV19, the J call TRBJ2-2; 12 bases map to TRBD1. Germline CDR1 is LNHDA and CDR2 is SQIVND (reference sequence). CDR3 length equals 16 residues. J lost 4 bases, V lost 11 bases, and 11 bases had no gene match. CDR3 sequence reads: CAAAGQGALSTGELFF. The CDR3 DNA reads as TGTGCCGCAGCGGGACAGGGGGCATTAAGCACCGGGGAGCTGTTTTTT.

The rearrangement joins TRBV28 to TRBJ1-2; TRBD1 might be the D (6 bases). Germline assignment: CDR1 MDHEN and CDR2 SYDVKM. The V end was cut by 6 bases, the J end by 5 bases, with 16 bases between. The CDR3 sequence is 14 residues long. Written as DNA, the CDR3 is TGTGCCAGCAGCCCGGACAGTAAAGCGTATGGCTACACCTTC. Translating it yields CASSPDSKAYGYTF.

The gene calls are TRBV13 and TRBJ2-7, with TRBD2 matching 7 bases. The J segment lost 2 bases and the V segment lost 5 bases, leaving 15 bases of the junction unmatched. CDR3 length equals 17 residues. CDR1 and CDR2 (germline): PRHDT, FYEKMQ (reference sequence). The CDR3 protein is CASSLSSGTGGAYEQYF. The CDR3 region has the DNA TGTGCCAGCAGCCTATCCTCGGGGACGGGGGGTGCCTACGAGCAGTACTTC. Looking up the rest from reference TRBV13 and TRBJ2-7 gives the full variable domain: AAGVIQSPRHLIKEKRETATLKCYPIPRHDTVYWYQQGPGQDPQFLISFYEKMQSDKGSIPDRFSAQQFSDYHSELNMSSLELGDSALYFCASSLSSGTGGAYEQYFGPGTRLTVT.

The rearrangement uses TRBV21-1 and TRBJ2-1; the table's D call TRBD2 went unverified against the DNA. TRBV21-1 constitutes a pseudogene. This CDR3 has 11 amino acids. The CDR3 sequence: CTSADRNEQFF. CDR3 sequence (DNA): TGTACCTCAGCGGATAGGAATGAGCAGTTCTTC.

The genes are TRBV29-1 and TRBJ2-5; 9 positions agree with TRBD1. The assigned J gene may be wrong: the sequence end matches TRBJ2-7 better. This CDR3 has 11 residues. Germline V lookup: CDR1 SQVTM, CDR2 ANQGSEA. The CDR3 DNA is TGCAGCGCCGGACAGGGGACCGAGCAGTACTTC. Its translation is CSAGQGTEQYF.

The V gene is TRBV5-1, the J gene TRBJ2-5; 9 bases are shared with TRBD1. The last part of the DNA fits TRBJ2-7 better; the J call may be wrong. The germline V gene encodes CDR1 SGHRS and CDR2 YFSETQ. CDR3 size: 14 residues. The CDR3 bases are TGCGCCAGCAGTTATGACAGGGGGGGTTACGAGCAGTACTTC. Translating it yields CASSYDRGGYEQYF.

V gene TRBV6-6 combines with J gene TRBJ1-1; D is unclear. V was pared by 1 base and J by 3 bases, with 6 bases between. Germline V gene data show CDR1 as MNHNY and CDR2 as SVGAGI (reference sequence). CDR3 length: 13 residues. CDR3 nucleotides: TGTGCCAGCAGTTACTTCCGGGACACTGAAGCTTTCTTT. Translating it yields CASSYFRDTEAFF.

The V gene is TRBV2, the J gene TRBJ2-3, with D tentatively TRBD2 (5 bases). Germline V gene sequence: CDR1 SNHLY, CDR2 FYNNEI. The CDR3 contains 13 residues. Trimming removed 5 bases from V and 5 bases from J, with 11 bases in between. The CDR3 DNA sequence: TGTGCCAGCAGTATCCCGGGGAGAGATACGCAGTATTTT. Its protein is CASSIPGRDTQYF.

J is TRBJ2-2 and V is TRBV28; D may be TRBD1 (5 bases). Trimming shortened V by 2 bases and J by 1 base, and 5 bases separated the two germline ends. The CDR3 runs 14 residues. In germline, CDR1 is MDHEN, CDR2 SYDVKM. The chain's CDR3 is CASSLGQNTGELFF. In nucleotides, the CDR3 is TGTGCCAGCAGTTTAGGACAGAACACCGGGGAGCTGTTTTTT.

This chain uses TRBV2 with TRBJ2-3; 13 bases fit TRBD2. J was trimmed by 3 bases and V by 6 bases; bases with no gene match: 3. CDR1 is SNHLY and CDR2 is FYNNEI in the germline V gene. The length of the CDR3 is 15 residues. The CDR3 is CASRLGLAGTDTQYF. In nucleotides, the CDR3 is TGTGCCAGCAGATTGGGACTAGCGGGGACAGATACGCAGTATTTT.

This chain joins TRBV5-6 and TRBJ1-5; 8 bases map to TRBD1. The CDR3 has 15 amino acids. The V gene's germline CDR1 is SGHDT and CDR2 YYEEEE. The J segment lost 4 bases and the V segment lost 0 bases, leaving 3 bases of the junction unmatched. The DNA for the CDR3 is TGTGCCAGCAGCTTGGACAGGGGGGCTAATCAGCCCCAGCATTTT. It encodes CASSLDRGANQPQHF.

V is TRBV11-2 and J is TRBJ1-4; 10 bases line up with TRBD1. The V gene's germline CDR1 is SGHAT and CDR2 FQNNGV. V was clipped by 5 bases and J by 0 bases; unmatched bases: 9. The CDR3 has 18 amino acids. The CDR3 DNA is TGTGCCAGCAGCGAAGGACAGGGGGGGTCAGCAACTAATGAAAAACTGTTTTTT. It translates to CASSEGQGGSATNEKLFF.

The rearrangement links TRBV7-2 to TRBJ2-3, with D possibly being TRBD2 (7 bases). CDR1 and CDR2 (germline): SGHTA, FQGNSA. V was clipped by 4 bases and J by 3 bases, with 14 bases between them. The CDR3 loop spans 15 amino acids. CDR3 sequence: CASSSRGGMTDTQYF. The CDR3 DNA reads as TGTGCCAGCAGCTCGAGGGGGGGAATGACAGATACGCAGTATTTT.

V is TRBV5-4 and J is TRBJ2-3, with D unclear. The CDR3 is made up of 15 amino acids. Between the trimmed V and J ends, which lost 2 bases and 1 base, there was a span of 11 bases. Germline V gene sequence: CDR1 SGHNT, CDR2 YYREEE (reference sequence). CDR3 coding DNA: TGTGCCAGCAGCTTACCTGGGCCAGGCACAGATACGCAGTATTTT. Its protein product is CASSLPGPGTDTQYF.

The CDR3 protein is CASSSPKTGGTQETQYF. As DNA, the CDR3 is TGTGCCAGCAGCTCGCCAAAGACAGGGGGTACCCAAGAGACCCAGTACTTC. The chain recombines TRBV5-4 with TRBJ2-5; 9 bases match TRBD1. The trim removed 3 bases at V and 1 base at J, leaving 10 bases unmatched. The CDR3 sequence is 17 residues long. Germline CDR1 and CDR2: SGHNT and YYREEE (reference sequence). The variable domain in full, completed from reference TRBV5-4 and TRBJ2-5, reads ETGVTQSPTHLIKTRGQQVTLRCSSQSGHNTVSWYQQALGQGPQFIFQYYREEENGRGNFPPRFSGLQFPNYSSELNVNALELDDSALYLCASSSPKTGGTQETQYFGPGTRLLVL.